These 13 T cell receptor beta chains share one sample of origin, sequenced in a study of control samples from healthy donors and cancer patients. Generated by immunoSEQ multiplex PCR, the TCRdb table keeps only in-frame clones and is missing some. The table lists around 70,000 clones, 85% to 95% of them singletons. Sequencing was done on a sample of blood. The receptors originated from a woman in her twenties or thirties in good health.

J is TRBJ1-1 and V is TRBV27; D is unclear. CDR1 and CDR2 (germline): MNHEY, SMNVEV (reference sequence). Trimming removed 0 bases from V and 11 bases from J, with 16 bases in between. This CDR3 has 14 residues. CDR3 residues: CASSLSTAIASAFF. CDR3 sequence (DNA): TGTGCCAGCAGTTTATCGACTGCGATCGCTTCGGCTTTCTTT.

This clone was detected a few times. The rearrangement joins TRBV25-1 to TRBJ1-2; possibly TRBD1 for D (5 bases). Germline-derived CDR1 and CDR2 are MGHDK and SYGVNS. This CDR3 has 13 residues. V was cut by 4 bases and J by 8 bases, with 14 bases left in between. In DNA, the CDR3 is TGTGCCAGCAGTGTAGGGGACGTGATGGGCTACACCTTC. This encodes CASSVGDVMGYTF.

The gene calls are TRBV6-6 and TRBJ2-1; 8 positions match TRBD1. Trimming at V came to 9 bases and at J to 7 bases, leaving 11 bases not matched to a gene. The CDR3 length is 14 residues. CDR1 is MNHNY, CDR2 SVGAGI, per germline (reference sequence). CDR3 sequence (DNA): TGTGCCAGTCAGGACAGGGCCCTCACTAATGAGCAGTTCTTC. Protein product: CASQDRALTNEQFF.

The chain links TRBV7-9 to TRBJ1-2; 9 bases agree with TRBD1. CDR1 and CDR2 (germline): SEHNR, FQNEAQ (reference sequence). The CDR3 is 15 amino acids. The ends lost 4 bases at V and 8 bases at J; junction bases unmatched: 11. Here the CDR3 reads CASSCTGTGCLGYTF. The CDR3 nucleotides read TGTGCCAGCAGCTGCACCGGGACAGGGTGTTTGGGCTACACCTTC.

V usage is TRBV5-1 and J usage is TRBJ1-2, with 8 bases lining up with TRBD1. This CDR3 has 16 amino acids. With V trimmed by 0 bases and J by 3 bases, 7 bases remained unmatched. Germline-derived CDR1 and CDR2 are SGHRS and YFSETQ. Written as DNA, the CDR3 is TGCGCCAGCAGCTTGGAAGGTTCAGGGGGCGACTATGGCTACACCTTC. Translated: CASSLEGSGGDYGYTF.

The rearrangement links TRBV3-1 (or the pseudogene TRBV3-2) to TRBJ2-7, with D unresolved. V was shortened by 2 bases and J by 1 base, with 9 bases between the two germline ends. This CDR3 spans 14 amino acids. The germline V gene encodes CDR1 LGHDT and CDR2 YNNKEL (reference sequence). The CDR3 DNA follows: TGTGCCAGCAGCCAATCCGACTGGTCCTACGAGCAGTACTTC. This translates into CASSQSDWSYEQYF.

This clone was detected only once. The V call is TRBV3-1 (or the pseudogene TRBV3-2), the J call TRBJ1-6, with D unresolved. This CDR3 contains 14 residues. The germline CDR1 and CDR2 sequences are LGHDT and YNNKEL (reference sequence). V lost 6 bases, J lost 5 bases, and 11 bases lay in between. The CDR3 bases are TGTGCCAGCAGTCAGTATCAGAATAATTCACCCCTCCACTTT. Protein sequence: CASSQYQNNSPLHF.

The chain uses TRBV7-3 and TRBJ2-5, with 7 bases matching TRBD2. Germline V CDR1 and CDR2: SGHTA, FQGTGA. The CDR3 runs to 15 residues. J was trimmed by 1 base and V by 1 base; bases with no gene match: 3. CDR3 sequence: CASSLNGGIQETQYF. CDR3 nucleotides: TGTGCCAGCAGCTTAAACGGGGGGATCCAAGAGACCCAGTACTTC.

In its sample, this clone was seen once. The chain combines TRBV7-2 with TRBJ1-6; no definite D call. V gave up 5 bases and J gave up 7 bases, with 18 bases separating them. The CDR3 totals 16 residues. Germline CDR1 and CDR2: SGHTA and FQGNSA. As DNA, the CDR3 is TGTGCCAGCAGCCGGCGCGGCCCCCGGCGGAATTCACCCCTCCACTTT. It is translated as CASSRRGPRRNSPLHF.

CDR3 loop: CASSLVGPNTDTQYF. CDR3 coding DNA: TGCGCCAGCAGCTTGGTGGGACCCAACACAGATACGCAGTATTTT. The chain combines TRBV5-1 with TRBJ2-3; D may be TRBD1 or TRBD2 (5 bases each). The V end lost 0 bases, the J end lost 2 bases, and 10 bases lay between the germline ends. Germline CDR1 reads SGHRS; CDR2 reads YFSETQ. The CDR3 length is 15 residues.

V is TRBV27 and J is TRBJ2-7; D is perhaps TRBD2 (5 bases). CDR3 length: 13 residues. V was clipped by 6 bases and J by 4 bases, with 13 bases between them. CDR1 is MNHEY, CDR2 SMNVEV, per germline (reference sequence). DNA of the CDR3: TGTGCCAGCAGCCCGGGGTTGGTATACGAGCAGTACTTC. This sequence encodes CASSPGLVYEQYF.

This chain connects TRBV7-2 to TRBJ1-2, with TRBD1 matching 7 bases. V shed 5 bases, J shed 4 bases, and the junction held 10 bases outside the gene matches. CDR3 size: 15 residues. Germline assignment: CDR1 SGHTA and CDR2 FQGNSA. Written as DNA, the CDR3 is TGTGCCAGCAGCCAAAACAGGGGTAGCGGCTATGGCTACACCTTC. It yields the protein CASSQNRGSGYGYTF.

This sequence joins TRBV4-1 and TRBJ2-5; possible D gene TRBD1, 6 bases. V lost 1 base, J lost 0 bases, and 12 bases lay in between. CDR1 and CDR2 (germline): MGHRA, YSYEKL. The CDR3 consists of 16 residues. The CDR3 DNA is TGCGCCAGCAGCCAAGTGGGGACAACGTACCAAGAGACCCAGTACTTC. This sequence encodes CASSQVGTTYQETQYF.